These 7 T cell receptor beta chains were all obtained from the same sample, sequenced in a study of T cells expressing NK-cell markers. TCRdb derives one entry per CDR3 protein from the 5' RACE reads, leaving out DNA. This sample contains 350,000 to 400,000 distinct CDR3 sequences. Sequenced: blood T cells: a sorted CD56 or NKG2C T cell subset, CD4+ or CD8+ T cells, or bulk PBMC T cells (not recorded which). The receptors originated from a woman aged 50 to 65 in good health.

The V gene is TRBV10-2, the J gene TRBJ2-4; TCRdb indicates TRBD2, and absent DNA this call remains unverified. From germline, CDR1 is WSHSY and CDR2 SAAADI. The CDR3 runs to 14 residues. CDR3 in amino acids: CASSGEILGDIQYF.

V usage is TRBV11-3 and J usage is TRBJ2-2; TCRdb's D call of TRBD1 is untestable without DNA. CDR1 SGHNT and CDR2 YENEEA come from the germline V gene. The CDR3 is 16 residues long. Here the CDR3 reads CASSRGQSFNTGELFF.

The J gene is TRBJ2-2, the V gene TRBV14; TCRdb indicates TRBD1, and absent DNA this call remains unverified. This CDR3 contains 18 residues. Germline-derived CDR1 and CDR2 are SGHDN and FVKESK. The CDR3 sequence is CASSHFAGTGGDTGELFF.

The V call is TRBV20-1, the J call TRBJ2-3; there is no DNA to check the TCRdb D call of TRBD2. This CDR3 has 16 residues. Per the germline V gene, CDR1 is DFQATT and CDR2 is SNEGSKA (reference sequence). CDR3 sequence reads: CSAKGLAGVVQDTQYF.

The J gene is TRBJ2-1, the V gene TRBV5-1; lacking DNA, the TRBD2 call made by TCRdb goes unchecked. This CDR3 has 20 residues. Germline V gives CDR1 SGHRS, CDR2 YFSETQ. CDR3 protein: CASSPPGLAGGLSSYNEQFF.

The gene calls are TRBV4-1 and TRBJ1-4. Germline assignment: CDR1 MGHRA and CDR2 YSYEKL. CDR3 length equals 17 residues. The CDR3 loop is CASSQGMIVTGGGKLFF.

The chain links TRBV24-1 to TRBJ2-1; no DNA is available, so the TRBD2 call from TCRdb remains unchecked. The CDR3 has 11 residues. Per the germline V gene, CDR1 is KGHDR and CDR2 is SFDVKD. CDR3 amino acids: CATGGTIEQFF.